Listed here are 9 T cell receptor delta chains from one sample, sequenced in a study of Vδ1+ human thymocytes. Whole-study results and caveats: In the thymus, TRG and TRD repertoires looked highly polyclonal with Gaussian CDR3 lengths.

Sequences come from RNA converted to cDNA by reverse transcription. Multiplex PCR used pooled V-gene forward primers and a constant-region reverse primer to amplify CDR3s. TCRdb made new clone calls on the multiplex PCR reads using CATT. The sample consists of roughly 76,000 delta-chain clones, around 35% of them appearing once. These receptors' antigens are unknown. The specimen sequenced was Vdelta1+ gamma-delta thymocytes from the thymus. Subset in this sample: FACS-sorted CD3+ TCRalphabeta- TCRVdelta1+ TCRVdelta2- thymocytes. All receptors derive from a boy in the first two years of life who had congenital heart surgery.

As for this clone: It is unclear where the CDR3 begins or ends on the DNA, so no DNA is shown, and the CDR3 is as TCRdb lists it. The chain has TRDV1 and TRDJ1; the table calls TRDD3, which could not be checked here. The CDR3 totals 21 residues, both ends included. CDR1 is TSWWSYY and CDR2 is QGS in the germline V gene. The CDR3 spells CALGPPHFGTGGFLNTDKLIF.

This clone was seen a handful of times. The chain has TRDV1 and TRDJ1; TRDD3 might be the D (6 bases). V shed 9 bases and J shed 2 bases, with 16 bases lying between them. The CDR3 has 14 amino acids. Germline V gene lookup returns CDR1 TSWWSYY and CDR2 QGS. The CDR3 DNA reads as TGTGCTCTCGCCAGAGGGGATCTTACCGATAAACTCATCTTT. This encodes CALARGDLTDKLIF.

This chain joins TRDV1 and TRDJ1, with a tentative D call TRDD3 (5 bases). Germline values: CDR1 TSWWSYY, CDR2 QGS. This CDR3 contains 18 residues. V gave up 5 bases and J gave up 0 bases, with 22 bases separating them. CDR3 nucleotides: TGTGCTCTTGGGACCCGGGCTACGTCGGGGGGGTACACCGATAAACTCATCTTT. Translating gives CALGTRATSGGYTDKLIF.

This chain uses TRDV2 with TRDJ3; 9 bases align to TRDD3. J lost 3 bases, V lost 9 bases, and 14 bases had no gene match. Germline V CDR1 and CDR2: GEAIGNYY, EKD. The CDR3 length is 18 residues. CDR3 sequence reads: CATGGIPPEDWDTRQMFF. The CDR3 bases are TGTGCCACCGGGGGGATACCTCCCGAAGACTGGGACACCCGACAGATGTTTTTC.

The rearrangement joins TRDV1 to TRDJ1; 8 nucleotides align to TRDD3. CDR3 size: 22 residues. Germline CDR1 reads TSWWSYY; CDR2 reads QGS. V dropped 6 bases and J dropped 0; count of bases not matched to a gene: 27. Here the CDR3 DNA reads TGTGCTCTTGGCCCCTACTGGGGATCTGGGGGACACGAAATTCCGTACACCGATAAACTCATCTTT. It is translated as CALGPYWGSGGHEIPYTDKLIF.

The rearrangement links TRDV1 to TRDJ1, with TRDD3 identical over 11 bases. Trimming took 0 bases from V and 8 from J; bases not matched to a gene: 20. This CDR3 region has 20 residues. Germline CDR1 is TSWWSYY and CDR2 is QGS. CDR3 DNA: TGTGCTCTTGGGGAACTAGTTGGCACCCTCTCGGCTGGGGGATACAGGAAACTCATCTTT. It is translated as CALGELVGTLSAGGYRKLIF.

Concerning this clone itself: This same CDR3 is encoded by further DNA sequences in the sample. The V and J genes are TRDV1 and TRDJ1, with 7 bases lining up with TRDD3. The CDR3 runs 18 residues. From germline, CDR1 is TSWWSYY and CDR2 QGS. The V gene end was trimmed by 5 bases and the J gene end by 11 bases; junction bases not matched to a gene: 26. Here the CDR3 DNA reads TGTGCTCTTGGGTTTTCCTCCCCCGTTGTTCTGGGGGTCGCGAATCTCATCTTT. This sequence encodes CALGFSSPVVLGVANLIF.

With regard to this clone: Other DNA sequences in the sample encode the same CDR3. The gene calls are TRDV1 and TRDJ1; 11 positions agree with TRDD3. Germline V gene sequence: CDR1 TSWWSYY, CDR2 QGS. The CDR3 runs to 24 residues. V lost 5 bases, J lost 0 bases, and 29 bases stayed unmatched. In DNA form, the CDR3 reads TGTGCTCTTGGGAACCGTCCGACCCTTCCCCAATCGGTACTGGGGGATATACACACCGATAAACTCATCTTT. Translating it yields CALGNRPTLPQSVLGDIHTDKLIF.

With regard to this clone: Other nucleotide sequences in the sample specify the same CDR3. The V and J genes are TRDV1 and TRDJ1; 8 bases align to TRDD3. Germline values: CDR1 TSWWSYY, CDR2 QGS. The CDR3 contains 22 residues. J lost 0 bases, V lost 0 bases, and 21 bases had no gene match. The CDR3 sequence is CALGELLPTVLGASRYTDKLIF. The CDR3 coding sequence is TGTGCTCTTGGGGAACTCCTTCCGACGGTACTGGGGGCTTCACGGTACACCGATAAACTCATCTTT.